Following are 31 T cell receptor beta chains from one sample sequenced in a study of T cells in Graves' hyperthyroidism and ophthalmopathy. Amplification of TCR beta CDR3 regions was performed using RNA transcripts as template. When the TCR CDR3 underwent first-round RT-PCR, the HTBI primer set was used. In TCRdb, the multiplex PCR reads were re-called with MiXCR into one record per CDR3 protein. Of hundreds of thousands of distinct CDR3 sequences in the sample, over 12% were seen once. Source material: blood. These receptors came from a man between 18 and 35 years old with Graves' ophthalmopathy.

This clonotype occurred many times. The rearrangement uses TRBV30 and TRBJ2-1, with D maybe TRBD1 (6 bases). The germline V gene encodes CDR1 GTSNPN and CDR2 SVGIG (reference sequence). The CDR3 is made up of 14 amino acids. V was pared by 2 bases and J by 6 bases, with 14 bases between. DNA of the CDR3: TGTGCCTGGAGTCAGGACAGAGGCCGCAATGAGCAGTTCTTC. Protein: CAWSQDRGRNEQFF.

This clonotype was detected ten times or more. V and J are TRBV5-1 and TRBJ2-5; D unresolved. V lost 1 base and J lost 4, with 11 bases in between. The CDR3 loop spans 14 amino acids. Germline-derived CDR1 and CDR2 are SGHRS and YFSETQ. CDR3 nucleotide sequence: TGCGCCAGCAGCTTGAACGGGTGGGGAGAGACCCAGTACTTC. Translating gives CASSLNGWGETQYF. The variable domain in full, completed from reference TRBV5-1 and TRBJ2-5, reads KAGVTQTPRYLIKTRGQQVTLSCSPISGHRSVSWYQQTPGQGLQFLFEYFSETQRNKGNFPGRFSGRQFSNSRSEMNVSTLELGDSALYLCASSLNGWGETQYFGPGTRLLVL.

This clonotype was counted many times. J is TRBJ2-7 and V is TRBV6-2 or TRBV6-3; D remains unclear. CDR1 MNHEY and CDR2 SVGEGT come from the germline V gene. The CDR3 runs to 15 residues. Trimming removed 7 bases at V and 4 bases at J, with 20 bases between. CDR3 sequence reads: CASTARGPFTYEQYF. The DNA of the CDR3 is TGTGCCAGCACCGCCCGTGGCCCCTTTACATACGAGCAGTACTTC.

Only a few counts were recorded for this clonotype. The chain employs TRBV4-2 and TRBJ2-3, with D perhaps TRBD2 (7 bases). There are 17 residues in the CDR3. Trimming cost V 1 base and J 3 bases, with 17 bases left between them. Germline V gives CDR1 LGHNA, CDR2 YNFKEQ. The CDR3 loop is CASSQVGGSGVTDTQYF. In DNA, the CDR3 is TGTGCCAGCAGCCAAGTAGGGGGGAGCGGGGTGACAGATACGCAGTATTTT.

This clonotype was counted between two and nine times. The CDR3 protein is CASIFRGGSGGTGELFF. CDR3 DNA sequence: TGTGCCAGCATATTCCGGGGCGGGAGTGGGGGCACCGGGGAGCTGTTTTTT. The chain couples TRBV12-3 or TRBV12-4 to TRBJ2-2; 7 bases align to TRBD2. The CDR3 length is 17 residues. J lost 4 bases, V lost 7 bases, and 15 bases had no gene match.

This clonotype came up many times. This chain joins TRBV12-3 or TRBV12-4 and TRBJ2-5; 15 nucleotides match TRBD2. Trimming at V came to 6 bases and at J to 7 bases, leaving 6 bases not matched to a gene. The CDR3 has 15 amino acids. This CDR3 is CASRTGLAGGGTQYF. Written as DNA, the CDR3 is TGTGCCAGCAGAACGGGACTAGCGGGGGGAGGGACCCAGTACTTC.

The chain carries TRBV25-1 and TRBJ2-4; D may be TRBD1 or TRBD2 (5 bases each). Germline CDR1 and CDR2: MGHDK and SYGVNS. The CDR3 has 16 amino acids. V was cut by 1 base and J by 3 bases, with 13 bases left in between. CDR3 in DNA: TGTGCCAGCAGTGAATCGCGGGTTGGGGGCAAAAACATTCAGTACTTC. Translation gives CASSESRVGGKNIQYF.

The V and J genes are TRBV19 and TRBJ1-5, with TRBD1 matching over 8 bases. J gave up 4 bases and V 9 bases, and 5 bases lay outside the gene matches. CDR1 is LNHDA and CDR2 is SQIVND in the germline V gene (reference sequence). The CDR3 sequence is 13 residues long. The CDR3 spells CASRGHRNQPQHF. The CDR3 DNA follows: TGTGCCAGCAGGGGGCATAGGAATCAGCCCCAGCATTTT.

At least ten counts were recorded for this clonotype. The gene calls are TRBV10-3 and TRBJ2-1; the match to TRBD2 covers 10 bases. CDR1 is ENHRY, CDR2 SYGVKD, per germline. The CDR3 sequence is 14 residues long. V shed 8 bases and J 8 bases; nucleotides not matched to a gene: 9. The CDR3 spells CAIRTDSGGHEQFF. CDR3 bases: TGTGCCATCCGAACAGATAGCGGGGGGCATGAGCAGTTCTTC.

The sample holds a few counts of this clonotype. The J gene is TRBJ1-1, the V gene TRBV5-5; D call uncertain. V was clipped by 0 bases and J by 4 bases, with 7 bases between them. The CDR3 spans 13 residues. CDR1 is SGHKS, CDR2 YYEKEE, per germline (reference sequence). Here the CDR3 DNA reads TGTGCCAGCAGCTTGGGAATAAGCACTGAAGCTTTCTTT. Protein: CASSLGISTEAFF.

At least ten counts were recorded for this clonotype. J is TRBJ2-5 and V is TRBV7-9; D remains ambiguous. Trimming cost V 4 bases and J 0 bases, with 12 bases left between them. The germline gives CDR1 SEHNR, CDR2 FQNEAQ (reference sequence). The CDR3 loop spans 15 amino acids. DNA of the CDR3: TGTGCCAGCAGCTACGGGTGGGCGGACCAAGAGACCCAGTACTTC. This translates into CASSYGWADQETQYF.

This clonotype was found many times. This chain joins TRBV7-9 and TRBJ2-3; either TRBD1 or TRBD2 may fit D (6 bases each). V was clipped by 7 bases and J by 2 bases, with 13 bases between them. Germline values: CDR1 SEHNR, CDR2 FQNEAQ (reference sequence). This CDR3 is built from 14 residues. CDR3 region: CASTYGGHTDTQYF. The CDR3, as DNA: TGTGCCAGCACCTACGGGGGCCACACAGATACGCAGTATTTT.

The sample holds one count of this clonotype. It may be a read error: a sequence one base away is much more abundant. The V gene is TRBV20-1, the J gene TRBJ2-5; D might be TRBD1 (6 bases). The CDR3 length is 12 residues. Germline CDR1 reads DFQATT; CDR2 reads SNEGSKA (reference sequence). The CDR3 is CSAKRQVETRYF. Written as DNA, the CDR3 is TGCAGTGCTAAGAGACAGGTGGAGACCCGGTACTTC.

This clonotype was counted many times. The chain carries TRBV11-2 and TRBJ2-3; 9 bases are a match to TRBD1. Germline CDR1 and CDR2: SGHAT and FQNNGV. The CDR3 covers 15 residues. J gave up 0 bases and V 5 bases, and 3 bases lay outside the gene matches. The CDR3: CASSIGTGSTDTQYF. DNA for the CDR3: TGTGCCAGCAGCATTGGGACAGGGAGCACAGATACGCAGTATTTT. Full variable domain (missing parts from reference TRBV11-2 and TRBJ2-3): EAGVAQSPRYKIIEKRQSVAFWCNPISGHATLYWYQQILGQGPKLLIQFQNNGVVDDSQLPKDRFSAERLKGVDSTLKIQPAKLEDSAVYLCASSIGTGSTDTQYFGPGTRLTVL.

The chain joins TRBV2 to TRBJ1-1; D possibly corresponds to TRBD1 (5 bases). CDR3 length: 16 residues. In germline, CDR1 is SNHLY, CDR2 FYNNEI. Trimming removed 1 base at V and 5 bases at J, with 17 bases between. The CDR3, as DNA: TGTGCCAGCAGTGAAGTATTTAGGGTTGGGGCAACTGAAGCTTTCTTT. Its protein is CASSEVFRVGATEAFF.

This clonotype came up many times. The chain combines TRBV12-3 or TRBV12-4 with TRBJ1-2; 7 bases are shared with TRBD1. Trimming took 4 bases from V and 8 from J; bases not matched to a gene: 10. The CDR3 has 14 amino acids. The CDR3 nucleotides are TGTGCCAGCAGTTCCGTCCGGACAGGCGAAGGCTACACCTTC. Translating it yields CASSSVRTGEGYTF.

This clonotype came up many times. This sequence joins TRBV4-1 and TRBJ1-5; D gene ambiguous. Trimming removed 0 bases at V and 6 bases at J, with 12 bases between. Germline CDR1 is MGHRA and CDR2 is YSYEKL. The CDR3 contains 15 residues. The CDR3 is CASSQDSAPGQPQHF. The CDR3 DNA sequence: TGCGCCAGCAGCCAAGACTCGGCTCCCGGTCAGCCCCAGCATTTT.

The table lists this clonotype with many counts. The DNA of the CDR3 is TGCAGTGCTAGCCGAGTCCAGGGGCAAGAGACCCAGTACTTC. Amino acids: CSASRVQGQETQYF. The genes are TRBV20-1 and TRBJ2-5, with D possibly matching TRBD1 (6 bases). The CDR3 length is 14 residues. Per the germline V gene, CDR1 is DFQATT and CDR2 is SNEGSKA (reference sequence). Trimming left V 3 bases short and J 2 bases short, with 13 bases between.

This clonotype was seen ten or more times. This sequence joins TRBV29-1 and TRBJ1-2; possible D gene TRBD1, 6 bases. This CDR3 comprises 13 residues. The germline V gene encodes CDR1 SQVTM and CDR2 ANQGSEA. Trimming pared 3 bases from V and 4 bases from J, leaving 12 bases between. CDR3 bases: TGCAGCGTTGACCCAGGGGAGGGCTATGGCTACACCTTC. Translation gives CSVDPGEGYGYTF.

The sample holds many counts of this clonotype. DNA for the CDR3: TGTGCCAGCAGTTACTCGAGGGGCGGGAGCGGGTACAATGAGCAGTTCTTC. It encodes CASSYSRGGSGYNEQFF. V is TRBV6-2 or TRBV6-3 and J is TRBJ2-1; 7 bases agree with TRBD2. Germline V gene lookup returns CDR1 MNHEY and CDR2 SVGEGT. The CDR3 sequence is 17 residues long. V was clipped by 0 bases and J by 4 bases; unmatched bases: 9.

This chain joins TRBV12-3 or TRBV12-4 and TRBJ2-1; TRBD2 agrees at 10 bases. There are 15 residues in the CDR3. V dropped 4 bases and J dropped 6; count of bases not matched to a gene: 6. CDR3 residues: CASSSPGLAFNEQFF. The CDR3 bases are TGTGCCAGCAGTTCCCCGGGACTAGCGTTCAATGAGCAGTTCTTC.

Many counts were recorded for this clonotype. The chain links TRBV12-3 or TRBV12-4 to TRBJ1-3, with D uncertain. The CDR3 sequence is 18 residues long. V lost 3 bases and J lost 0, with 18 bases in between. Here the CDR3 reads CASSFLQLYLNSGNTIYF. The CDR3 DNA follows: TGTGCCAGCAGTTTTCTTCAGCTCTACCTCAACTCTGGAAACACCATATATTTT.

This clonotype has a count of ten or more. The chain employs TRBV12-3 or TRBV12-4 and TRBJ2-2; D remains unclear. The CDR3 has 15 residues. V lost 3 bases and J 0 bases, leaving 8 bases between the germline ends. The CDR3 DNA reads as TGTGCCAGCAGTTTGAGCAGCTCGAACACCGGGGAGCTGTTTTTT. Its protein is CASSLSSSNTGELFF.

This clonotype was seen at least ten times. The CDR3 is CAWSGFDEAFF. The CDR3 bases are TGTGCCTGGAGTGGTTTCGATGAAGCTTTCTTT. The chain links TRBV30 to TRBJ1-1, with D unclear. The length of the CDR3 is 11 residues. Trimming took off 1 base at V and 7 bases at J, with 7 bases between the two ends. Germline lookup yields CDR1 GTSNPN and CDR2 SVGIG (reference sequence).

In this sample, this clonotype turned up many times. V usage is TRBV3-1 and J usage is TRBJ2-1; the D gene is possibly TRBD1 (5 bases). The CDR3 covers 15 residues. Germline lookup yields CDR1 LGHDT and CDR2 YNNKEL (reference sequence). The V end was cut by 1 base, the J end by 8 bases, with 15 bases between. The CDR3 region is CASSQVGAGGDEQFF. In nucleotides, the CDR3 is TGTGCCAGCAGCCAAGTAGGGGCCGGTGGTGATGAGCAGTTCTTC.

V gene TRBV5-1 combines with J gene TRBJ2-5; D possibly corresponds to TRBD2 (6 bases). Germline V gene data show CDR1 as SGHRS and CDR2 as YFSETQ. The CDR3 is 15 residues long. Trimming removed 2 bases from V and 3 bases from J, with 14 bases in between. The CDR3 is CASSFQPGLKETQYF. CDR3 in DNA: TGCGCCAGCAGCTTTCAACCGGGACTCAAAGAGACCCAGTACTTC.

This clonotype showed up many times. The chain has TRBV4-1 and TRBJ2-7, with TRBD2 matching 9 bases. V lost 0 bases to trimming and J lost 0 bases; unmatched junction nucleotides: 9. The germline V gene encodes CDR1 MGHRA and CDR2 YSYEKL. There are 18 residues in the CDR3. This CDR3 reads CASSQDWVAGEFSYEQYF. The DNA for the CDR3 is TGCGCCAGCAGCCAAGACTGGGTAGCGGGAGAATTCTCCTACGAGCAGTACTTC.

The chain uses TRBV3-1 and TRBJ1-2, with unresolved D. Germline V gene data show CDR1 as LGHDT and CDR2 as YNNKEL (reference sequence). The CDR3 runs to 14 residues. Trimming took off 8 bases at V and 4 bases at J, with 17 bases between the two ends. The CDR3 DNA reads as TGTGCCAGCGGTTACTCCCGGGTGATCTATGGCTACACCTTC. This translates into CASGYSRVIYGYTF.

This clonotype has ten or more counts. The chain recombines TRBV10-3 with TRBJ2-3, with D perhaps TRBD1 or TRBD2 (5 bases each). The V end lost 6 bases, the J end lost 2 bases, and 12 bases lay between the germline ends. Germline CDR1 reads ENHRY; CDR2 reads SYGVKD. The CDR3 runs to 14 residues. The CDR3 is CAISRDVLTDTQYF. The CDR3 coding sequence is TGTGCCATCAGCCGGGACGTCCTCACAGATACGCAGTATTTT.

This clonotype was counted many times. The V call is TRBV12-3 or TRBV12-4, the J call TRBJ2-3; 8 bases match TRBD2. V gave up 2 bases and J gave up 4 bases; unmatched junction bases: 8. This CDR3 region has 16 residues. The CDR3 region has the DNA TGTGCCAGCAGTTTACGGGGGGGAATGTTTCCAGATACGCAGTATTTT. This gives the protein CASSLRGGMFPDTQYF.

In this sample, this clonotype turned up a few times. CDR3 nucleotide sequence: TGCAGTGCTAGAGATTGGCAGGGTTCGAATGAAAAACTGTTTTTT. Translated: CSARDWQGSNEKLFF. V gene TRBV20-1 combines with J gene TRBJ1-4, with a tentative D call TRBD1 (5 bases). With 0 bases removed from V and 5 bases from J, the gap between germline ends came to 13 bases. The CDR3 is 15 residues long. The V gene's germline CDR1 is DFQATT and CDR2 SNEGSKA (reference sequence).